This T cell receptor (beta chain) appears in the sequencing data of a study of molecular identifiers for immune sequencing clone quantification. TCRdb independently ran MiXCR on the PCR reads; one entry per CDR3 protein. The table records about 97,000 distinct CDR3 sequences, about 35% of them present only once. The germline V gene has CDR1 LGHNA and CDR2 YSLEER. V lost 4 bases and J 5 bases, leaving 9 bases between the germline ends. This CDR3 has 13 residues. V usage is TRBV4-3 and J usage is TRBJ2-4, with D tentatively TRBD1 (5 bases). This TCR was recovered from a human donor in good health. Some libraries in this study had Jurkat cell RNA spiked in. Input material: naive CD8+ T cells from blood, with Jurkat cell RNA spiked in. Specified subset: FACS-sorted CD8+CD4-CCR7+CD45RA+ naive T cells. CDR3 amino acids: CASSPTEENIQYF. As DNA, the CDR3 is TGCGCCAGCAGCCCGACAGAGGAAAACATTCAGTACTTC.